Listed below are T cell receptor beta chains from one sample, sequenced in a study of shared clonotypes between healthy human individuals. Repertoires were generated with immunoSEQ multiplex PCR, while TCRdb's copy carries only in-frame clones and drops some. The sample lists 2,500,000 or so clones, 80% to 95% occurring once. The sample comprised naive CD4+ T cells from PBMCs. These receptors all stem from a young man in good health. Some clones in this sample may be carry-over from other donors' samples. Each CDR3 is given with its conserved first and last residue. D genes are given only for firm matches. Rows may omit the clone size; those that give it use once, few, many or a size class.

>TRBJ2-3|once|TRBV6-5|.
TGTGCCAGCAGAACCACAGGGTCAGATACGCAGTATTTT
CASRTTGSDTQYF
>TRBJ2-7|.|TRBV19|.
TGTGCCAGTAGCCCCCGCTCGGGGCCATCTCGATACGAGCAGTACTTC
CASSPRSGPSRYEQYF
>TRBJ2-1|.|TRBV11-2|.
TGTGCCAGCAGCTTAGATTCGGGGGAGCAGTTCTTC
CASSLDSGEQFF
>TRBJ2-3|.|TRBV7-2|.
TGTGCCAGCAGCTTAAATGGACAGCTGACAGATACGCAGTATTTT
CASSLNGQLTDTQYF
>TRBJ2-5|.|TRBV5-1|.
TGCGCCAGCAGCAGTACAGGGTTGGGAGGGGAGACCCAGTACTTC
CASSSTGLGGETQYF
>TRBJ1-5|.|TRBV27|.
TGTGCCAGCAGTTTGCGATTAGGAACAGGTGGAACGCAGCCCCAGCATTTT
CASSLRLGTGGTQPQHF
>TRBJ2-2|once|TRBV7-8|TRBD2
TGTGCCAGCAGCTCGCGGACTAGCGGGGAGGCATGGGCCGGGGAGCTGTTTTTT
CASSSRTSGEAWAGELFF
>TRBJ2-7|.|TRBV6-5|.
TGTGCCAGCAGTTTGGACTACTATTCCTACGAGCAGTACTTC
CASSLDYYSYEQYF
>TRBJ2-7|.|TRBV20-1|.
TGCAGTGCTAGATCCCGGGACGAGCAGTACTTC
CSARSRDEQYF
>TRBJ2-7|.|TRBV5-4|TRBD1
TGTGCCAGCAGCTTACGGGGACAGGGTGACTACGAGCAGTACTTC
CASSLRGQGDYEQYF
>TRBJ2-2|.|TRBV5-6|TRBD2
TGTGCCAGCAGCCTAGGGACTAGCGGGGGTCCTTCCCGGGAGCTGTTTTTT
CASSLGTSGGPSRELFF
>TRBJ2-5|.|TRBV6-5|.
TGTGCCAGCAGTTACTCGACTGATGTCACTCAAGAGACCCAGTACTTC
CASSYSTDVTQETQYF
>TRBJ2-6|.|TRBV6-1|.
TGTGCCAGCAGGCCAGGGGAGGGTGGGGCCAACGTCCTGACTTTC
CASRPGEGGANVLTF
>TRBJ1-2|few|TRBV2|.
TGTGCCAGCAGTGTCATTCGGGAAGGCTACACCTTC
CASSVIREGYTF
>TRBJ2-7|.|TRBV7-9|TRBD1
TGTGCCAGCAGCTCAAAGACAGGGGGCATCGACGAGCAGTACTTC
CASSSKTGGIDEQYF
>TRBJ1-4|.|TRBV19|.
TGTGCCAGTAGTATACAGACTAGTCCAACTAATGAAAAACTGTTTTTT
CASSIQTSPTNEKLFF
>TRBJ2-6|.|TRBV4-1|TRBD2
TGCGCCAGCAGCCAAGGGACCAGCGGGAGGAACTCTGGGGCCAACGTCCTGACTTTC
CASSQGTSGRNSGANVLTF
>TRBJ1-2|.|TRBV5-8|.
TGTGCCAGCAGCTTGGTGGAGGGAAGGCCCTATGGCTACACCTTC
CASSLVEGRPYGYTF
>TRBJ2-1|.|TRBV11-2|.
TGTGCCAGCAGCTTGGAACGTGGAGAGCAGTTCTTC
CASSLERGEQFF
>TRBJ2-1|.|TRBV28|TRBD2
TGTGCCAGCAGTTCTCCCGGGACTAGCGGGAATGCTGAGCAGTTCTTC
CASSSPGTSGNAEQFF
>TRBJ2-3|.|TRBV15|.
TGTGCCACCAGCCAAAAGTATGTAGATACGCAGTATTTT
CATSQKYVDTQYF
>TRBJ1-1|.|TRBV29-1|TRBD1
TGCAGCGTCCCCGGGACAGGGGTAGTAGGGGCTTTCTTT
CSVPGTGVVGAFF
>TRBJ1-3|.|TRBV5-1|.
TGCGCCAGCAGCTTCACAGGGGGAAACACCATATATTTT
CASSFTGGNTIYF
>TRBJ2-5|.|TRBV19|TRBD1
TGTGCCAGTAGTACCTCCCGGACAGGGTTGGAGACCCAGTACTTC
CASSTSRTGLETQYF
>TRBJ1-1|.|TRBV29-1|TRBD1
TGCAGCGTTCGGGGACAGGGGGCTCTTGCTTTCTTT
CSVRGQGALAFF
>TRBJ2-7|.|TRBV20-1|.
TGCAGTGCTATCTACTCCTACGAGCAGTACTTC
CSAIYSYEQYF
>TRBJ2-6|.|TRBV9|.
TGTGCCAGCAGCCCCAGGGGCGACTCTGGGGCCAACGTCCTGACTTTC
CASSPRGDSGANVLTF
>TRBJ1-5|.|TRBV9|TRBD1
TGTGCCAGCAGTACCGGGACAGACACTTTTCCCCAGCATTTT
CASSTGTDTFPQHF
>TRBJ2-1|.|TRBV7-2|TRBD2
TGTGCCAGCAGCTACGGTAGCGGGAGGGCTAATGAGCAGTTCTTC
CASSYGSGRANEQFF
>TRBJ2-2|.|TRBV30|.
TGTGCTGAAATGGGCCCTTATAACACCGGGGAGCTGTTTTTT
CAEMGPYNTGELFF
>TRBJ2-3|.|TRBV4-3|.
TGCGCCAGCAGCCAAGAGTTTTCCGTGGTACACCATAGCACAGATACGCAGTATTTT
CASSQEFSVVHHSTDTQYF
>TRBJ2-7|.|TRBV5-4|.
TGTGCCAGCAGCCAATCATCGGCCCGCTACGAGCAGTACTTC
CASSQSSARYEQYF
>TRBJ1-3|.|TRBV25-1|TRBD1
TGTGCCAGCAGTGACAACAGGGGTACTGGAAACACCATATATTTT
CASSDNRGTGNTIYF
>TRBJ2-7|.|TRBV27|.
TGTGCCAGCAGTTTGACAGGAAACTACGAGCAGTACTTC
CASSLTGNYEQYF
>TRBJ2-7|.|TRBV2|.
TGTGCCAGTGACCTCGTATCCTCCTACGAGCAGTACTTC
CASDLVSSYEQYF
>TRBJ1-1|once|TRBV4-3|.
TGCGCCAGCAGCCAAGAGGGGGGACGGCTGAACACTGAAGCTTTCTTT
CASSQEGGRLNTEAFF
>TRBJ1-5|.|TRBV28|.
TGTGCCAGCAGAAGCCGGGACACTAGGAGTCAGCCCCAGCATTTT
CASRSRDTRSQPQHF
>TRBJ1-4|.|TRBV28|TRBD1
TGTGCCAGCAGTTTTCGCACCCTATCCGGGACAGGAACTAATGAAAAACTGTTTTTT
CASSFRTLSGTGTNEKLFF
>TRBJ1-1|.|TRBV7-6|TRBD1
TGTGCCAGCAGCTTTTTACAGGGGTGGTCAACTGAAGCTTTCTTT
CASSFLQGWSTEAFF
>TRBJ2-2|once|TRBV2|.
TGTGCCAGCATGGAAACAGCCGACACCGGGGAGCTGTTTTTT
CASMETADTGELFF
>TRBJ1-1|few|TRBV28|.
TGTGCCAGCAGTTCTTGGCAGCAGAACACTGAAGCTTTCTTT
CASSSWQQNTEAFF
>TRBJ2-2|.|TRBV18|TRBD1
TGTGCCAGCTCACCCTACAGGGACAGGGGACCTATGGCCACCGGGGAGCTGTTTTTT
CASSPYRDRGPMATGELFF